This paragraph reports one TCR beta chain. This clonotype is assessed as medium-sized (0.01 to 0.1%). No cognate antigen has been identified for it. No base quality values were provided; no much bigger clone lies one nucleotide off. Reading the label with the study, this specimen's time point is: sample taken at primary tumor resection. Samples were obtained from 72 patients with early-stage, untreated non-small cell lung cancer from the lung TRACERx cohort. For TCR sequencing, whole RNA was extracted from tumor and nontumor lung tissue, or from cryopreserved PBMC samples, and no cell sorting was done. Only patients with enough RNA available from two or more tumor regions were chosen for TCR sequencing. The data were obtained in a study of spatial heterogeneity in lung cancer (dated by TCRdb to the late 2010s). General notes on the study: More beta-chain than alpha-chain transcripts were consistently detected, likely reflecting higher beta-chain transcript abundance. In the raw uncorrected reads, each unique combination of TCR and UMI appeared on average more than ten times. TCR alpha and beta repertoires were quantitatively compared across multiple tumor regions, matched nontumor lung and blood in non-small cell lung cancer. Nonsynonymous mutation counts, determined by whole-exome sequencing of tumor tissue, were related to features of the TCR repertoire. Both alpha and beta chains were TCR-sequenced in samples taken at surgery, namely 220 tumor regions, around 64 matched nontumor lung samples and about 58 PBMC samples.

Taken from cysteine to phenylalanine, the CDR3 has 16 residues. The DNA shown is the 48-base CDR3, in frame from base 1. V gives up 5 bases and J gives up 0 bases, and the segment between their germline ends measures 14 bases. The library was prepared using 5' RACE. The reads were generated on a NextSeq 500. In the TCR library protocol, a unique molecular identifier was attached to each TCR cDNA molecule so that PCR and sequencing errors could be corrected. Turning to the authors' computational methods: Decombinator tools were used for TCR identification, UMI-based error correction and CDR3 extraction. Expanded TCRs were defined as those above a frequency of 2 per 1,000, corresponding to the top 1% of the tumor frequency distribution. Rényi diversity was computed with the R vegan package after subsampling each repertoire 100 times to 5,000 TCRs. To build CDR3 similarity networks, amino acid triplet string-kernel similarity was used, and CDR3s were connected when their pairwise similarity was above 0.82. TCRdb took the public reads, trimmed them with fastp at Q25, ran MiXCR for clone calling and kept in-frame beta chains. All rows with the same CDR3 protein become a single entry with the most common DNA and genes. These V and J calls are TCRdb output, not the study's own analysis. A total of about 21,000 distinct CDR3 sequences appear in this sample, 4.5% to 5.5% of them only once. The biggest ten clones account for 6% to 7.5% of the sample.

The study at large found these results: Additional single-cell paired TCR alpha and beta sequencing was considered necessary to confirm, at a functional level, the hypothesis that regional TCRs recognize regional mutations. Ubiquitous expanded tumor TCRs were found in blood more often at tumor resection than at routine follow-up.

The specimen comprised PBMCs, sampled at surgery. This clonotype was obtained from a male donor with early-stage non-small cell lung cancer. Recombination connected TRBV12-3 or TRBV12-4 to TRBJ2-4, with the identity of the D gene unclear. The CDR3 reads CASSVDTLIAKNIQYF. The nucleotide sequence is given as TGTGCCAGCAGTGTCGACACCCTGATAGCCAAAAACATTCAGTACTTC.